This T cell receptor beta chain derives from a study of OX40 agonist ivuxolimab in advanced cancers. Background on the study: Earlier anti-PD-1, anti-PD-L1 or anti-CTLA-4 therapy was permitted; roughly 40% had received some.

Some clones are missing from TCRdb's copy, which holds only in-frame ones; the method was immunoSEQ multiplex PCR. Of 75,000 to 100,000 clones listed, over 75% are singletons. Comment on this clone: Antigen: not known.

The germline V gene encodes CDR1 MDHEN and CDR2 SYDVKM. Trimming removed 10 bases at V and 2 bases at J, with 18 bases between. The CDR3 contains 15 residues. Whole-study results and caveats: Clonal expansion from baseline to week 6 occurred in both CD4+ and CD8+ T cells. More expanded clones were found, on average, in CD8+ than in CD4+ T cells.

The chain joins TRBV28 to TRBJ1-3; TRBD1 might be the D (6 bases). The source is an adult with an advanced solid tumor such as melanoma, head and neck, liver or kidney cancer. The sequencing here drew on CD4+ or CD8+ T cells sorted from blood, taken in a trial of the OX40 agonist ivuxolimab. CDR3 in amino acids: CATITGRGTGNTIYF. The CDR3 bases are TGTGCCACCATCACCGGGAGGGGGACTGGAAACACCATATATTTT. Filled out from reference TRBV28 and TRBJ1-3, the complete variable domain reads DVKVTQSSRYLVKRTGEKVFLECVQDMDHENMFWYRQDPGLGLRLIYFSYDVKMKEKGDIPEGYSVSREKKERFSLILESASTNQTSMYLCATITGRGTGNTIYFGEGSWLTVV.